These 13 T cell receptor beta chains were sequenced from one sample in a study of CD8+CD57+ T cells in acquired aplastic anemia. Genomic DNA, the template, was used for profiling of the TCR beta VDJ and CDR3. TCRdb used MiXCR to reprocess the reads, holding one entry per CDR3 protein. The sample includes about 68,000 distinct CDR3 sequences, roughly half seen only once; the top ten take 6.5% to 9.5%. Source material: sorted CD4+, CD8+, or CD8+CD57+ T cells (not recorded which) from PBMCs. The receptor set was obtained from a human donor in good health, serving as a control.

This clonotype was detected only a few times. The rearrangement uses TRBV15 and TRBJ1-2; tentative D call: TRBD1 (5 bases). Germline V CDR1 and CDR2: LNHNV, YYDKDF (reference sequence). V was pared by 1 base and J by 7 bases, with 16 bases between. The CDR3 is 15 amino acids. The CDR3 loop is CATSRGGVGLGGYTF. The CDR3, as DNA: TGTGCCACCAGCAGAGGGGGGGTAGGGCTCGGTGGCTACACCTTC.

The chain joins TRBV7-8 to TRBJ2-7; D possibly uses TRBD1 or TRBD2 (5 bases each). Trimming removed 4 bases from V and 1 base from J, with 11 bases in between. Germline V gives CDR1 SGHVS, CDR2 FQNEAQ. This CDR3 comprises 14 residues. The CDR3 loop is CASSSYGTSYEQYF. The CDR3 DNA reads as TGTGCCAGCAGCTCCTACGGGACGTCCTACGAGCAGTACTTC.

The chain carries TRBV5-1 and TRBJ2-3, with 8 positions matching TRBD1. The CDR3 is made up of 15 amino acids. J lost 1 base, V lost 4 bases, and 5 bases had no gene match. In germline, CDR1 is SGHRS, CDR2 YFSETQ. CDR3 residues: CASSPGTGRTDTQYF. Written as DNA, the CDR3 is TGCGCCAGCAGCCCGGGGACAGGTCGCACAGATACGCAGTATTTT.

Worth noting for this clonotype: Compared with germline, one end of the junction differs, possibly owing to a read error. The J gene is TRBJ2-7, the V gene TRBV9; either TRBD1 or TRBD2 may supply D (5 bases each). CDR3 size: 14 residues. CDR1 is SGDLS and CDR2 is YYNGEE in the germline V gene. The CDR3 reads CASSVGESSYEQCF. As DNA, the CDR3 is TGCGCCAGCAGCGTAGGGGAGAGCTCCTACGAGCAGTGCTTC.

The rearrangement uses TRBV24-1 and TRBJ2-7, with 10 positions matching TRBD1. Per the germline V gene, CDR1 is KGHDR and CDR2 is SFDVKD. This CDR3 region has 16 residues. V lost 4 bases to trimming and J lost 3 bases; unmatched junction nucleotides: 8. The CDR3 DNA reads TGTGCCACCAGTGAGTCTACCCGGGACAGGGGCTACGAGCAGTACTTC. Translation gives CATSESTRDRGYEQYF.

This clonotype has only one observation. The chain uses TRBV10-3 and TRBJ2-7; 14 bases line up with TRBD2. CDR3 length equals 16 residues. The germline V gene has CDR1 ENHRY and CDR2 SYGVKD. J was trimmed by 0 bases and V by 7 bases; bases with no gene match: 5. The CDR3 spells CAITQGLAGASYEQYF. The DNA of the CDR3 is TGTGCCATCACCCAGGGACTAGCGGGGGCCTCCTACGAGCAGTACTTC.

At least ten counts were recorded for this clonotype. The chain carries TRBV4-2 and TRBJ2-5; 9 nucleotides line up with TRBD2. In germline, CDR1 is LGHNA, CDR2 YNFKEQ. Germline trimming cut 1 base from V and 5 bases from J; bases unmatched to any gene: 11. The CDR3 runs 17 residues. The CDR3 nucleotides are TGTGCCAGCAGCCAAGCCTTAAGCGGGGGGCCACAGGAGACCCAGTACTTC. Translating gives CASSQALSGGPQETQYF.

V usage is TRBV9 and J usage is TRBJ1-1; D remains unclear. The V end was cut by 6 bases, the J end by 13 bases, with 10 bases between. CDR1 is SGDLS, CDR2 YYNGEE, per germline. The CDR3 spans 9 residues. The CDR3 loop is CASNHRDFF. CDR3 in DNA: TGTGCCAGCAACCACCGGGATTTCTTT.

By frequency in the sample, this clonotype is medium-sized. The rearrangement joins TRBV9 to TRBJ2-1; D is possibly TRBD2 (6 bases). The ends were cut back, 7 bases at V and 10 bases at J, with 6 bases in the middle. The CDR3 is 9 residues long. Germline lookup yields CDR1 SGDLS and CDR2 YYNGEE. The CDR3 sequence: CASGLEQFF. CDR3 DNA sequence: TGTGCCAGCGGACTAGAGCAGTTCTTC.

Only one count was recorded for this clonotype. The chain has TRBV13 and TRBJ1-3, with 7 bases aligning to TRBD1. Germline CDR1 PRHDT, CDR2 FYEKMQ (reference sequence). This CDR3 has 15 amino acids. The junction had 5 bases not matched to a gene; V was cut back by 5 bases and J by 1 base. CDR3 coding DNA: TGTGCCAGCAGCCCCGGGACAGTGTCTGGAAACACCATATATTTT. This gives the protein CASSPGTVSGNTIYF.

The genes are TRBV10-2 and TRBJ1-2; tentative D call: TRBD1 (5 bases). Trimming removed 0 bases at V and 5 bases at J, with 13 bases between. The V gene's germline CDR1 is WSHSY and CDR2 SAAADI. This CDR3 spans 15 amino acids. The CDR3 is CASSESGAGGYGYTF. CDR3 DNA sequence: TGCGCCAGCAGTGAGTCAGGGGCAGGAGGTTATGGCTACACCTTC.

CDR3 region: CASSQTGDHEQYF. Written as DNA, the CDR3 is TGCGCCAGCAGCCAGACAGGGGACCACGAGCAGTACTTC. The V gene is TRBV10-1, the J gene TRBJ2-7; 8 bases align to TRBD1. CDR1 and CDR2 from the germline V gene are WNHNN and SYGVQD (reference sequence). Trimming took 6 bases from V and 5 from J; bases not matched to a gene: 6. The CDR3 sequence is 13 residues long.

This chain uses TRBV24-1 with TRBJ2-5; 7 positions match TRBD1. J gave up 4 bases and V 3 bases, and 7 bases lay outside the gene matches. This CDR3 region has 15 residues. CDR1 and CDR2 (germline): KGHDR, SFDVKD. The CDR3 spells CATSDPLRGRETQYF. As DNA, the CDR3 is TGTGCCACCAGTGATCCCCTAAGGGGGCGAGAGACCCAGTACTTC.